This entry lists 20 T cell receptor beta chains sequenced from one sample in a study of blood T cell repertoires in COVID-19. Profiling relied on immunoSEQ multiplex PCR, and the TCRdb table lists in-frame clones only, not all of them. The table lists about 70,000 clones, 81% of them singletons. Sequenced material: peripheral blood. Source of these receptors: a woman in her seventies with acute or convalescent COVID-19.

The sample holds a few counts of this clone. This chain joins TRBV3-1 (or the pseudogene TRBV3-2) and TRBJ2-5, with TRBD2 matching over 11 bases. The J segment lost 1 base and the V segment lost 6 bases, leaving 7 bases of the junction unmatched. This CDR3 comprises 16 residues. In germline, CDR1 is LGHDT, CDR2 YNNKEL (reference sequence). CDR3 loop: CASRLAGGYLQETQYF. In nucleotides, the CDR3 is TGTGCCAGCAGGTTAGCGGGGGGGTACCTCCAAGAGACCCAGTACTTC.

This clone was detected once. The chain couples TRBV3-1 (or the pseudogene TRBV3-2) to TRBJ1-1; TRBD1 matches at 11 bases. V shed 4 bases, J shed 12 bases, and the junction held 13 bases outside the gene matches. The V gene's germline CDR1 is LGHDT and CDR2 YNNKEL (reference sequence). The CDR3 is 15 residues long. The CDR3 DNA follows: TGTGCCAGCAGCCTCCAAAGGGGACAGGGGGGTTCAACTTTCTTT. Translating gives CASSLQRGQGGSTFF.

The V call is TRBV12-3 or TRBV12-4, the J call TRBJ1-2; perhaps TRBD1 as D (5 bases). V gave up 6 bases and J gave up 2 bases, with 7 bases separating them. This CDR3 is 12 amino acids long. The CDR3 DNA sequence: TGTGCCAGCAGATACAGGAACTATGGCTACACCTTC. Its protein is CASRYRNYGYTF.

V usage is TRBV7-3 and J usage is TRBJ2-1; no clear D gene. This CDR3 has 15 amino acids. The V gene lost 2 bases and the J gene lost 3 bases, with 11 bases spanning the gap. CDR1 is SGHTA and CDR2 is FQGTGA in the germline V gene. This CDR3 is CASSLFPPVYNEQFF. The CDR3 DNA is TGTGCCAGCAGCTTATTTCCCCCAGTCTACAATGAGCAGTTCTTC.

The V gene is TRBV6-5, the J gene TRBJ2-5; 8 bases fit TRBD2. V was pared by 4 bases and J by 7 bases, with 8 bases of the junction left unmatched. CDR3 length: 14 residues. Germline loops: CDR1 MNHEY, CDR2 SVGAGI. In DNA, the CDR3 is TGTGCCAGCAGTTGGGGCGGGGGGACCGGGACCCAGTACTTC. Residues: CASSWGGGTGTQYF.

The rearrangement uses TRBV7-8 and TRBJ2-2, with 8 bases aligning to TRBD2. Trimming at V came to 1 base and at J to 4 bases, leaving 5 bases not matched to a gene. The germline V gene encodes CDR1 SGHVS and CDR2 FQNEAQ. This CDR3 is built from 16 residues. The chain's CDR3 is CASSLGWTSPTGELFF. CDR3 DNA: TGTGCCAGCAGCTTAGGGTGGACTAGCCCCACCGGGGAGCTGTTTTTT.

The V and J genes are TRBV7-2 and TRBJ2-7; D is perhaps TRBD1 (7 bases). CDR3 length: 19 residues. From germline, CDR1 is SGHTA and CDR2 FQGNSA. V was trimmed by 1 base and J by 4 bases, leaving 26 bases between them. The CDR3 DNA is TGTGCCAGCAGCTTAGATAGGGTACTTCGCGGGACAGACCTTTACGAGCAGTACTTC. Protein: CASSLDRVLRGTDLYEQYF.

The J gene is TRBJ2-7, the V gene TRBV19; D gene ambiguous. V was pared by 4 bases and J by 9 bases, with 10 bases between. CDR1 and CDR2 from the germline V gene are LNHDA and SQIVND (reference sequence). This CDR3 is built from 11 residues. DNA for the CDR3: TGTGCCAGTAGTAGTGCGGCCGGGCAGTACTTC. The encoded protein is CASSSAAGQYF.

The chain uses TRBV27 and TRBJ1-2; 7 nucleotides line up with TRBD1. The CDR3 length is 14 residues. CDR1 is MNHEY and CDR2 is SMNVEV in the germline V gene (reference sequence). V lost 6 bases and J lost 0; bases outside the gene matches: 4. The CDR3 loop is CASRGTASNYGYTF. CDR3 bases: TGTGCCAGCAGGGGGACAGCCTCTAACTATGGCTACACCTTC.

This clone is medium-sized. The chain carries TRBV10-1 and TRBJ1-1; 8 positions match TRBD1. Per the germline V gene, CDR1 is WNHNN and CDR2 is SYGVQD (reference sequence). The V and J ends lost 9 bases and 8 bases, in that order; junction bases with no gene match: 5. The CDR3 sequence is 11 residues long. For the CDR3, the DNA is TGCGCCAGTCGAGGGACAGGCGAAGCTTTCTTT. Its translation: CASRGTGEAFF.

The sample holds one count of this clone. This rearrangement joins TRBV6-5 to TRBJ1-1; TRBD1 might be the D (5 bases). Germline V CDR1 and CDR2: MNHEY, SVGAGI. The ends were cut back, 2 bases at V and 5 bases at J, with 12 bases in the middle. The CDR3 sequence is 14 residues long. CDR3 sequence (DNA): TGTGCCAGCAGTTACGGGGCTCCGAGGACTGAAGCTTTCTTT. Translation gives CASSYGAPRTEAFF.

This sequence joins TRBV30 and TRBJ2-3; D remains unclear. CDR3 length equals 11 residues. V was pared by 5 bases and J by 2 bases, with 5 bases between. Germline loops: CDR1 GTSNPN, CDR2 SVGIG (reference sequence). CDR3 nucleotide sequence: TGTGCCTGGCAGAACACAGATACGCAGTATTTT. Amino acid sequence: CAWQNTDTQYF.

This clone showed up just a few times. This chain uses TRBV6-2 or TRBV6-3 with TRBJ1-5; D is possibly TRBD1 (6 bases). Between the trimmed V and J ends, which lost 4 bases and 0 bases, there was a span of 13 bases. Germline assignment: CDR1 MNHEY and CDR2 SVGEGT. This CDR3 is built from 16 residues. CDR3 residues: CASSSPGQDSNQPQHF. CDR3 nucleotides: TGTGCCAGCAGTTCTCCGGGACAAGATAGCAATCAGCCCCAGCATTTT.

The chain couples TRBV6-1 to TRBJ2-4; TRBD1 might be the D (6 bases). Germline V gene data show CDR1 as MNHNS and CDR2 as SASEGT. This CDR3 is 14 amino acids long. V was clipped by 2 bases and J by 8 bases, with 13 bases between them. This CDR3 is CASSEYRGIDIQYF. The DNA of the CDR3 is TGTGCCAGCAGTGAATATAGGGGGATTGACATTCAGTACTTC.

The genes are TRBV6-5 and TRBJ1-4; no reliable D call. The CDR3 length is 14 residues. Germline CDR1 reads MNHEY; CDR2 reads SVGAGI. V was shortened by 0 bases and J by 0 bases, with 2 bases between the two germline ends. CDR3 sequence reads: CASSYSTTNEKLFF. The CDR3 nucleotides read TGTGCCAGCAGTTACTCCACAACTAATGAAAAACTGTTTTTT.

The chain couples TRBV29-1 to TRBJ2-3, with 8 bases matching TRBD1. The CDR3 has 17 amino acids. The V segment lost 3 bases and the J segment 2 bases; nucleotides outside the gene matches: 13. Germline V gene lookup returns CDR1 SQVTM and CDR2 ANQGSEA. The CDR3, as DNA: TGCAGCGTTGATTCCGGGACAGGCACAACTTTCACAGATACGCAGTATTTT. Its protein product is CSVDSGTGTTFTDTQYF.

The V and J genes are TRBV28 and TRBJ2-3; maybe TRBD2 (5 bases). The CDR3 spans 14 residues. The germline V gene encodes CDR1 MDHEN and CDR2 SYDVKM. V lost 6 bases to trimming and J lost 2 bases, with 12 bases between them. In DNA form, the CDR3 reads TGTGCCAGCAGCCGCAGCGGAACCACAGATACGCAGTATTTT. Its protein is CASSRSGTTDTQYF.

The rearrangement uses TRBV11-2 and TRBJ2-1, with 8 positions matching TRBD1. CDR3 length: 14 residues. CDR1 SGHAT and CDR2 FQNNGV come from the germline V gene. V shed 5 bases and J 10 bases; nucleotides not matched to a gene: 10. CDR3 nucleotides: TGTGCCAGCAGCCCAGGACAGGGTTTGGGCGAGCAGTTCTTC. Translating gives CASSPGQGLGEQFF.

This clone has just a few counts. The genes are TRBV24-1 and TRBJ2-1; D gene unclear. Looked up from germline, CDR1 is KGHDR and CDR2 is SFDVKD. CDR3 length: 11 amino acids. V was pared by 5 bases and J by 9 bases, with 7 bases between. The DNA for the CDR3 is TGTGCCACCAGTGGCAGTCGTGAGCAGTTCTTC. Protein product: CATSGSREQFF.

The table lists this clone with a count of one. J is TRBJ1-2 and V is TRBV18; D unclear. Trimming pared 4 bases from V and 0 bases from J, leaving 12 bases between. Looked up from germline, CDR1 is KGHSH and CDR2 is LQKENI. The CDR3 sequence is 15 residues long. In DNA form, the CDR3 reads TGTGCCAGCTCACTCACAGCCCAACCTAACTATGGCTACACCTTC. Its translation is CASSLTAQPNYGYTF.